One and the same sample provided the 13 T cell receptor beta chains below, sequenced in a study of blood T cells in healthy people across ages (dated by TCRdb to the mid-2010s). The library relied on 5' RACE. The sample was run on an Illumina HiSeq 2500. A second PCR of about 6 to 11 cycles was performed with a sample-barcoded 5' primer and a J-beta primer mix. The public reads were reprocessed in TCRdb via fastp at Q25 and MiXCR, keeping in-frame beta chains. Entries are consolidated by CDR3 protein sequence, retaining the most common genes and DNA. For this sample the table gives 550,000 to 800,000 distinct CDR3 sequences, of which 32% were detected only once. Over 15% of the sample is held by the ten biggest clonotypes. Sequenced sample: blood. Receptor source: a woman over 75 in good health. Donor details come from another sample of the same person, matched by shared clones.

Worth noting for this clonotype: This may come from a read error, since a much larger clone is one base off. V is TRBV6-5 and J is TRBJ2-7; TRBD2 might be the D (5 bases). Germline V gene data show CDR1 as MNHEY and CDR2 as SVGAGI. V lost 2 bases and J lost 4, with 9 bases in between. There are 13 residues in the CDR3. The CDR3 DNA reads TGTGCCAGCAGTTACACCAGGAGGTACGAGCAGTACTTC. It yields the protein CASSYTRRYEQYF.

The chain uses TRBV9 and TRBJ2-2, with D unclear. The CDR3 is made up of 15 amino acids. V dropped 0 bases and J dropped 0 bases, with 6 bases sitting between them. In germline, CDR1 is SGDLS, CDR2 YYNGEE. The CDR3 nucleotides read TGTGCCAGCAGCGTAGAGATAGCGAACACCGGGGAGCTGTTTTTT. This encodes CASSVEIANTGELFF.

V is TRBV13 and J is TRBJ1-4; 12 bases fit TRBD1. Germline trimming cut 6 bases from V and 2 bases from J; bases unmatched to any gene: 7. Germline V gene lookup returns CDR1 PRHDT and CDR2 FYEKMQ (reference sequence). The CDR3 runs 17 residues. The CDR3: CASSSRDRGPTNEKLFF. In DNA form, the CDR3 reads TGTGCCAGCAGTAGCCGGGACAGGGGGCCTACTAATGAAAAACTGTTTTTT.

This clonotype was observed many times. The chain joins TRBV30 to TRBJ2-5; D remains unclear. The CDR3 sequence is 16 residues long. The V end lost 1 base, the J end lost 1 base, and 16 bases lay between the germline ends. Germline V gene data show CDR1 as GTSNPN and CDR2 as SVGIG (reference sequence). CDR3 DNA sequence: TGTGCCTGGAGTGGCGGTTTAAACGGGTTCCAAGAGACCCAGTACTTC. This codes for CAWSGGLNGFQETQYF.

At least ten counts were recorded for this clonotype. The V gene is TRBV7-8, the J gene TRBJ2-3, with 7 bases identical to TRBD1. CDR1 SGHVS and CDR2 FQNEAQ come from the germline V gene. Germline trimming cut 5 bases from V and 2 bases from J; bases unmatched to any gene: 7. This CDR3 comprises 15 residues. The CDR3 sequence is CASSQDRAYTDTQYF. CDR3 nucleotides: TGTGCCAGCAGCCAAGACAGGGCCTACACAGATACGCAGTATTTT.

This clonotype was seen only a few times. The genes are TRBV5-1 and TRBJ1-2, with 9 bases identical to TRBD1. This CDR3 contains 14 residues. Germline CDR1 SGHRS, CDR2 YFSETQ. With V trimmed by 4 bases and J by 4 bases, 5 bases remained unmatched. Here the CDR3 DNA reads TGCGCCAGCAGCCACGGACAGGGGAGCTATGGCTACACCTTC. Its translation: CASSHGQGSYGYTF.

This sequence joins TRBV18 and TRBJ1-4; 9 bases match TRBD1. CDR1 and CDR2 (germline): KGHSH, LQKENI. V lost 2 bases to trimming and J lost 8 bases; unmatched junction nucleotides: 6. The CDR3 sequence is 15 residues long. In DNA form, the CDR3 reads TGTGCCAGCTCACCAAGGGGACAGGGTAACGAAAAACTGTTTTTT. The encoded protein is CASSPRGQGNEKLFF.

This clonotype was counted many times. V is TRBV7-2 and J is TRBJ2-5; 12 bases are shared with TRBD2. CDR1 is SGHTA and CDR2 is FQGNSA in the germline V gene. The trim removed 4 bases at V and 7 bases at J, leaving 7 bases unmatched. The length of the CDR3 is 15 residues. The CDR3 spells CASSSLPSGGGTQYF. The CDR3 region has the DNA TGTGCCAGCAGCTCACTGCCTAGCGGGGGGGGGACCCAGTACTTC.

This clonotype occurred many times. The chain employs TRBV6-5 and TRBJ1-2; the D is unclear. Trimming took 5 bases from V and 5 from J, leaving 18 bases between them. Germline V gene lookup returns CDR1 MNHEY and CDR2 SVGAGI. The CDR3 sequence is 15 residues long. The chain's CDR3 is CASSRDGPALYGYTF. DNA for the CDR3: TGTGCCAGCAGTCGCGACGGACCCGCCTTGTATGGCTACACCTTC.

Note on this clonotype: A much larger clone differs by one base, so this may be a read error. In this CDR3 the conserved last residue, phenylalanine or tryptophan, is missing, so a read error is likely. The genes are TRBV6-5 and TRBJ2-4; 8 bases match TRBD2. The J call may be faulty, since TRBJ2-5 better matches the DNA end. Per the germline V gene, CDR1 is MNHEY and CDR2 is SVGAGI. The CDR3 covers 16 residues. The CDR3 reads CASSYAAGGPEETQYV. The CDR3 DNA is TGTGCCAGCAGTTACGCGGCGGGGGGCCCCGAAGAGACCCAGTACGTC.

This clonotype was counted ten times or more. The CDR3: CATSSSNYGYTF. CDR3 nucleotide sequence: TGTGCCACCTCGTCCTCTAACTATGGCTACACCTTC. The chain uses TRBV7-2 and TRBJ1-2, with D hard to call. CDR3 length: 12 amino acids. Germline assignment: CDR1 SGHTA and CDR2 FQGNSA. V lost 10 bases, J lost 0 bases, and 9 bases lay in between.

CDR3 protein: CSATVTSGNEQFF. The CDR3 bases are TGCAGTGCCACTGTTACAAGCGGCAATGAGCAGTTCTTC. The rearrangement links TRBV20-1 to TRBJ2-1; TRBD2 might be the D (5 bases). The CDR3 has 13 residues. Germline loops: CDR1 DFQATT, CDR2 SNEGSKA (reference sequence). The ends were cut back, 6 bases at V and 6 bases at J, with 15 bases in the middle.

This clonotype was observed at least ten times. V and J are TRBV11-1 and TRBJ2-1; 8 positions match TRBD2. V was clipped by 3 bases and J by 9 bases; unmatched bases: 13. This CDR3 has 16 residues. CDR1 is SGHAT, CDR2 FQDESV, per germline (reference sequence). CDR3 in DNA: TGTGCCAGCAGCTTCAGTGGCGGGACTAGATCCACTGAGCAGTTCTTC. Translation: CASSFSGGTRSTEQFF.